This TCR beta chain comes out of a study of spatial heterogeneity in lung cancer (dated by TCRdb to between 2018 and 2021). Background for the entire study: The donors were more than 65 patients from the lung TRACERx cohort who had early-stage, untreated non-small cell lung cancer. Follow-up PBMC samples were sequenced whenever the samples were available, and the median time to follow-up was roughly two years after resection. More beta-chain than alpha-chain transcripts were consistently detected, likely reflecting higher beta-chain transcript abundance. In the raw uncorrected reads, each unique combination of TCR and UMI appeared more than ten times on average. In non-small cell lung cancer, the study made a quantitative comparison of TCR alpha and beta repertoires among multiple tumor regions, matched nontumor lung and blood. TCR repertoire features were related to nonsynonymous mutation counts determined by whole-exome sequencing of tumor tissue. At surgery, both alpha and beta chains were TCR-sequenced in 200 to 250 tumor regions, about 61 matched nontumor lung samples and around 50 PBMC samples. Study-wide conclusions, independent of this receptor: Additional single-cell paired TCR alpha and beta sequencing was considered necessary to confirm, at a functional level, the hypothesis that regional TCRs recognize regional mutations. Ubiquitous expanded tumor TCRs were found in blood more often at tumor resection than at routine follow-up. Comparisons of baseline and follow-up blood repertoires included only 14 patients.

Concerning this clonotype: It has no known antigen specificity. Per-base quality was not reported, and no clone a single base away is much larger than it.

The sample's time point label, in plain terms: blood at routine non-recurrence follow-up after resection. For TCR sequencing, whole RNA was extracted from tumor and nontumor lung tissue, or from cryopreserved PBMC samples, and no cell sorting was done. Patients were selected for TCR sequencing only if sufficient RNA was available from at least two tumor regions. CDR1 and CDR2 are drawn from the germline V gene: SGHRS, YFSETQ. The CDR3 runs 16 residues from the cysteine to the phenylalanine. Of all the DNA, just the CDR3 is kept, 48 bases in frame from base 1. V is cut back by 5 bases and J by 10 bases, with 9 bases in the junction unmatched. Library construction relied on 5' RACE. The sequencer was a NextSeq 500. To allow correction of PCR and sequencing errors, the TCR library protocol tagged every TCR cDNA molecule with a unique molecular identifier. Per the source publication's procedure: TCR identification, UMI-based error correction and CDR3 extraction were performed with Decombinator tools. Expanded TCRs were defined as those above a frequency of 2 per 1,000, corresponding to the top 1% of the tumor frequency distribution. Rényi diversity was computed with the R vegan package after subsampling each repertoire 100 times to 5,000 TCRs. To build CDR3 similarity networks, amino acid triplet string-kernel similarity was used, and CDR3s were connected when their pairwise similarity was above 0.82. TCRdb trimmed the raw reads at Q25, called clones with MiXCR and kept productive beta chains. One record per CDR3 amino acid sequence lists the most common genes and DNA. These V and J calls originate from TCRdb's pipeline instead of the authors' own analysis. The sample table contains approximately 100,000 distinct CDR3 sequences; only one count was recorded for approximately 19% of them. The top ten hold just over 20% of the sample.

The sequence joins TRBV5-1 to TRBJ2-1, with 16 middle bases fitting TRBD2. This sequence originates from a male donor with early-stage non-small cell lung cancer. The sample here was PBMCs, taken at follow-up. In nucleotide form, the sequence is TGCGCCAGCAGGCCGGGACTAGCGGGAGGGCCGGGGGAGCAGTTCTTC. Translated, this gives CASRPGLAGGPGEQFF.